The rows below give T cell receptor beta chains drawn from one sample of a study of T cell repertoires in cytomegalovirus infection. Via MiXCR, TCRdb re-called the reads, giving one row per CDR3 protein. The top ten clones hold roughly 53% of a sample with 50,000 or so distinct CDR3 sequences, around 21% of them seen once. Their specific antigens are unknown. Sequences were derived from CD8+ T cells from cultured PBMCs, sampled from culture after CMV antigen stimulation. These receptors originate from a human donor in good health (CMV status not recorded). Some clones in this sample may be carry-over from other donors' samples. The CDR3 runs from the conserved cysteine through the conserved F or W. A D gene is named only where the DNA matches it firmly. A row's size may be missing; if present it is once, few, many or a size class.

V	J	size	D	DNA	CDR3
TRBV11-3	TRBJ2-7	.	TRBD2	TGTGCCAGCAGCTTAGAGACTGGACTAGCGGGGGGGTACTACGAGCAGTACTTC	CASSLETGLAGGYYEQYF
TRBV7-2	TRBJ1-1	medium-sized	.	TGTGCCAGCAGCTTCAAGAGGGGTCGGACTGAAGCTTTCTTT	CASSFKRGRTEAFF
TRBV10-3	TRBJ2-3	.	.	TGTGCCATCAGTGAGTCCAAGGGCGGGGATACGCAGTATTTT	CAISESKGGDTQYF
TRBV4-1	TRBJ2-5	.	.	TGCGCCAGCAGCCAAGATCTAGCACCGTTGGAGACCCAGTACTTC	CASSQDLAPLETQYF
TRBV12-3/TRBV12-4	TRBJ2-3	once	TRBD1	TGTGCCAGCAGTTTGTCAGGGGGCGTCGATACAGATACGCAGTATTTT	CASSLSGGVDTDTQYF
TRBV9	TRBJ2-2	.	.	TGTGCCAGCAGCGCACCAGTAGCGGACACCGGGGAGCTGTTTTTT	CASSAPVADTGELFF
TRBV7-7	TRBJ2-3	.	TRBD1	TGTGCCAGCAGCCTGGGCCCCTCAGGGGGAGATACGCAGTATTTT	CASSLGPSGGDTQYF
TRBV9	TRBJ2-7	few	TRBD2	TGTGCCAGCAGCCCGGGGGGGGCTCCTAGCGAGCAGTACTTC	CASSPGGAPSEQYF
TRBV12-3/TRBV12-4	TRBJ1-1	many	TRBD1	TGTGCCAGCAGTTTAGAAGACAGGGGTGACACTGAAGCTTTCTTT	CASSLEDRGDTEAFF
TRBV5-4	TRBJ2-1	.	TRBD2	TGTGCCAGCAGCTTGGACGCGGGGGGGCCGTCCAATGAGCAGTTCTTC	CASSLDAGGPSNEQFF
TRBV12-3/TRBV12-4	TRBJ2-5	many	.	TGTGCCAGCAGCGTTACGGAGACCCAGTACTTC	CASSVTETQYF